This T cell receptor beta chain was sequenced for a study of molecular identifiers for immune sequencing clone quantification. Turning to the study itself: With replicates, the RNA of about 20,000 or 100,000 naive CD8 cells was split five ways and four were sequenced. General observations from the study: Highly expanded clones may be undercounted when identical TCR molecules share barcodes.

In its sample, this clonotype was seen many times. The antigen is unknown. Bulk TCR libraries were made with methods that had been previously described and with listed TCR primers. Using its own MiXCR run on the PCR reads, TCRdb lists one record per CDR3 protein. The sample carries around 82,000 distinct CDR3 sequences, roughly 20% recorded once. Germline values: CDR1 MNHEY, CDR2 SVGAGI. The CDR3 runs 13 residues. V gave up 0 bases and J gave up 6 bases, with 5 bases separating them. The receptor was derived from a human donor in good health. Some libraries in this study had Jurkat cell RNA spiked in. The sample was naive CD8+ T cells from blood, with Jurkat cell RNA spiked in. This sample's subset: FACS-sorted CD8+CD4-CCR7+CD45RA+ naive T cells. The chain is built from TRBV6-5 and TRBJ2-2; D not resolved. CDR3 coding DNA: TGTGCCAGCAGTTACTCGATGGCCGGGGAGCTGTTTTTT. Its protein product is CASSYSMAGELFF.